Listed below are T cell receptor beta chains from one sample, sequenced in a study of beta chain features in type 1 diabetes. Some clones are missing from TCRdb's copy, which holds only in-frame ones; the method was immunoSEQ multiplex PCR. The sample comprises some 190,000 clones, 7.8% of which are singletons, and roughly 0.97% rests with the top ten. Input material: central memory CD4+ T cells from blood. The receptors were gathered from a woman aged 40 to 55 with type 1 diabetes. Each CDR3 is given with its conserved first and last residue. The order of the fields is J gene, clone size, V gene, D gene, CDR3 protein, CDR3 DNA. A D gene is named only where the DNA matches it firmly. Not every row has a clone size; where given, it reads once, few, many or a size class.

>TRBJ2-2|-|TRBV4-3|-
CASSQTDHPGTGELFF
TGCGCCAGCAGCCAGACGGATCACCCGGGCACCGGGGAGCTGTTTTTT
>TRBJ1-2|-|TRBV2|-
CASSDRAQYNGYTF
TGTGCCAGCAGTGACCGTGCACAATACAATGGCTACACCTTC
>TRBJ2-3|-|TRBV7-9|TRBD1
CASGQVLTDTQYF
TGTGCCAGCGGACAGGTCCTTACAGATACGCAGTATTTT
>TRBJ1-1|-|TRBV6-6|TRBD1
CAGGQGKMNTEAFF
TGTGCCGGTGGACAGGGGAAGATGAACACTGAAGCTTTCTTT
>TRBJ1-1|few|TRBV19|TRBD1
CASTMGQGRLTEAFF
TGTGCCAGTACCATGGGACAGGGGCGGTTGACTGAAGCTTTCTTT
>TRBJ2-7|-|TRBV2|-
CASSASSYEQYF
TGTGCCAGCAGCGCCAGCTCCTACGAGCAGTACTTC
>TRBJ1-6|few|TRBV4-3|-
CASSQSSAEAPLHF
TGCGCCAGCAGCCAAAGCTCAGCTGAGGCACCCCTCCACTTT
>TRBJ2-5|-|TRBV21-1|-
CASSKEWGENF
TGTGCCAGCAGCAAAGAGTGGGGAGAGAACTTC
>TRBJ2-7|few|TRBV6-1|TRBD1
CASSDPRQGGQYF
TGTGCCAGCAGTGACCCCCGACAGGGCGGGCAGTACTTC
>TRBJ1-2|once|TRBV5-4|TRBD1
CASSTRTGQNYGYTF
TGTGCCAGCAGTACCCGGACAGGGCAAAACTATGGCTACACCTTC
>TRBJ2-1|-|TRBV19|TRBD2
CASTSGRAANEQFF
TGTGCCAGTACGAGCGGGAGGGCGGCTAATGAGCAGTTCTTC
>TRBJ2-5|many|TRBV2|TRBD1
CASSKGTAVETQYF
TGTGCCAGCAGCAAAGGGACAGCGGTGGAGACCCAGTACTTC
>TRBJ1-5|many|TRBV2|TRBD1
CASRQGASNQPQHF
TGTGCCAGCAGACAGGGGGCCTCCAATCAGCCCCAGCATTTT
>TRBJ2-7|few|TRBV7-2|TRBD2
CASSQRSGRGSGEQYF
TGTGCCAGCAGCCAAAGAAGCGGGAGGGGGTCCGGGGAGCAGTACTTC
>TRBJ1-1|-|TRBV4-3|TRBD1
CASSQDRDSTTEAFF
TGCGCCAGCAGCCAAGATAGGGACAGTACGACTGAAGCTTTCTTT
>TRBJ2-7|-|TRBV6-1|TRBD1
CATTGTGTYEQYF
TGTGCCACCACCGGGACAGGAACCTACGAGCAGTACTTC
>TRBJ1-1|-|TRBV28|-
CASTDRTEAFF
TGTGCCAGCACCGACAGGACGGAAGCTTTCTTT
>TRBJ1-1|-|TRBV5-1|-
CASSSARVNTEAFF
TGCGCCAGCAGCTCGGCCAGGGTGAACACTGAAGCTTTCTTT
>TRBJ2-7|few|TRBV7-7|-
CASSTGQGNEQYF
TGTGCCAGCAGTACCGGGCAGGGCAACGAGCAGTACTTC
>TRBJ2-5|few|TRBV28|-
CASSYISGQETQYF
TGTGCCAGCAGCTACATTAGCGGCCAAGAGACCCAGTACTTC
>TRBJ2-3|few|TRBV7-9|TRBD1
CASRPTGSTDTQYF
TGTGCCAGCAGACCGACAGGGAGCACAGATACGCAGTATTTT
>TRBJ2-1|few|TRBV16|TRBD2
CASSHGLAGNEQFF
TGTGCCAGCAGCCATGGTCTAGCGGGCAATGAGCAGTTCTTC
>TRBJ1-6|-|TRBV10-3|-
CAIRDSSSYNSPLHF
TGTGCCATCAGGGACAGTAGCTCCTATAATTCACCCCTCCACTTT
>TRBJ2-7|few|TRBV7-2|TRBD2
CASSRGASGGSYEQYF
TGTGCCAGCAGTCGCGGGGCTAGCGGGGGATCCTACGAGCAGTACTTC
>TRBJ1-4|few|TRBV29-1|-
CSVEETALATGEKLFF
TGCAGCGTTGAGGAGACAGCGTTAGCCACCGGGGAAAAACTGTTTTTT
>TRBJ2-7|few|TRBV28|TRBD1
CASHRTGYEQYF
TGTGCCAGCCATCGGACAGGGTACGAGCAGTACTTC
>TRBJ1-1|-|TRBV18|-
CASSPELTGTEAFF
TGTGCCAGCTCACCCGAATTGACTGGAACTGAAGCTTTCTTT
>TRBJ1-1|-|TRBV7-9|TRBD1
CASIRTGTEAFF
TGTGCCAGTATCCGGACAGGGACTGAAGCTTTCTTT
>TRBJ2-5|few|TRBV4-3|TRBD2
CASSQDGRRGQETQYF
TGCGCCAGCAGCCAAGATGGAAGGCGGGGGCAAGAGACCCAGTACTTC
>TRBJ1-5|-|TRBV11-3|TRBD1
CASILTGFHQPQHF
TGTGCCAGCATCCTGACAGGGTTCCACCAGCCCCAGCATTTT
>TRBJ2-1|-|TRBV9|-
CASSVGARGFYNEQFF
TGTGCCAGCAGCGTAGGGGCGAGGGGGTTCTACAATGAGCAGTTCTTC
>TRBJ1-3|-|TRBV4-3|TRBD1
CASSQETGGATGSGNTIYF
TGCGCCAGCAGCCAAGAGACAGGGGGTGCCACCGGCTCTGGAAACACCATATATTTT
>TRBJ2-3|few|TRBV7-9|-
CASSLGGSADTQYF
TGTGCCAGCAGCTTGGGAGGAAGCGCAGATACGCAGTATTTT
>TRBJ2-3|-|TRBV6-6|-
CASSYLNRGTDTQYF
TGTGCCAGCAGTTACCTAAACAGGGGCACAGATACGCAGTATTTT
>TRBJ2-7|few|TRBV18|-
CASSLNRGYEQYF
TGTGCCAGCTCACTGAACCGGGGGTACGAGCAGTACTTC
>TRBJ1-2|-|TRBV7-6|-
CASSSSTGANYGYTF
TGTGCCAGCAGCTCATCGACAGGAGCTAACTATGGCTACACCTTC
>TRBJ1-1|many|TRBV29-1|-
CSVAQGANTEAFF
TGCAGCGTTGCCCAGGGCGCGAACACTGAAGCTTTCTTT
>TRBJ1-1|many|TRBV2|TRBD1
CASSRGGRTEAFF
TGTGCCAGCAGCAGAGGGGGCAGGACTGAAGCTTTCTTT
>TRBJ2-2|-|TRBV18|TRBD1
CASSPVGQGNGELFF
TGTGCCAGCTCACCAGTAGGACAGGGCAACGGGGAGCTGTTTTTT
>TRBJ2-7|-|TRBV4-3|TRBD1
CASSRPGGSIYEQYF
TGCGCCAGCAGCCGCCCAGGGGGAAGTATATACGAGCAGTACTTC
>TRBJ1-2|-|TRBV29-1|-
CSVYRSFYGYTF
TGCAGCGTGTACAGGTCTTTCTATGGCTACACCTTC
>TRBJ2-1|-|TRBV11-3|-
CASSFSGNEQFF
TGTGCCAGCAGCTTTTCCGGGAATGAGCAGTTCTTC
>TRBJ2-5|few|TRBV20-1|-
CSAMERETQYF
TGCAGTGCTATGGAGAGGGAGACCCAGTACTTC
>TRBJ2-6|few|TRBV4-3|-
CASRSSGANVLTF
TGCGCCAGCAGAAGCTCCGGGGCCAACGTCCTGACTTTC
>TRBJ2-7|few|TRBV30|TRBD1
CAWGGQGAGEQYF
TGTGCCTGGGGTGGACAGGGGGCAGGGGAGCAGTACTTC
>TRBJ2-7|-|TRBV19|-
CASSIGRVDPYEQYF
TGTGCCAGTAGTATCGGCAGGGTTGACCCCTACGAGCAGTACTTC
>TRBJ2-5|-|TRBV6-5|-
CASSQAYQETQYF
TGTGCCAGCAGCCAGGCGTACCAAGAGACCCAGTACTTC
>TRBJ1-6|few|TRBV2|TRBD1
CASSRDRVSDSPLHF
TGTGCCAGCAGTCGGGACAGGGTGAGCGATTCACCCCTCCACTTT
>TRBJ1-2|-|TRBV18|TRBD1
CASSPGTESGGYTF
TGTGCCAGCTCACCCGGGACAGAAAGTGGTGGCTACACCTTC
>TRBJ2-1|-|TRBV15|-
CATSRDRTPHRGAGSYNEQFF
TGTGCCACCAGCAGAGATCGAACCCCCCACCGGGGGGCAGGATCCTACAATGAGCAGTTCTTC
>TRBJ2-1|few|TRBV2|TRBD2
CASSGTSGRNHEQFF
TGTGCCAGCAGTGGGACTAGCGGGAGGAACCATGAGCAGTTCTTC
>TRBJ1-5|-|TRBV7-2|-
CASSLNNDQPQHF
TGTGCCAGCAGCTTAAACAACGATCAGCCCCAGCATTTT
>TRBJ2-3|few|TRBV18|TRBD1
CASSPPGTGGTDTQYF
TGTGCCAGCTCACCACCTGGGACAGGAGGGACAGATACGCAGTATTTT
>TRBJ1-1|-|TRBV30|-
CASRGDWTEAFF
TGTGCCTCGAGGGGCGATTGGACTGAAGCTTTCTTT
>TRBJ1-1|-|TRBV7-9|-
CASTPTQWNTEAFF
TGTGCCAGCACCCCAACCCAGTGGAACACTGAAGCTTTCTTT
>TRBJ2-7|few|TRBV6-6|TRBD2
CASSPGTRGYEQYF
TGTGCCAGCAGCCCCGGGACTAGAGGCTACGAGCAGTACTTC
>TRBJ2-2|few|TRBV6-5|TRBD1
CASSRQGNTGELFF
TGTGCCAGCAGTCGACAGGGAAACACCGGGGAGCTGTTTTTT
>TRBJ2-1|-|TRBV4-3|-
CASSQGMTQGGQFF
TGCGCCAGCAGCCAAGGAATGACCCAAGGCGGGCAGTTCTTC